The text below deals with one T cell receptor (beta chain). TCRdb keeps only in-frame clones here, not all; method: immunoSEQ multiplex PCR. The top ten hold roughly 15% of the sample, which has some 50,000 clones, roughly 89% seen once. This specimen belongs to a study of Tregs in tolerant kidney transplant recipients. Germline CDR1 reads SGHDT; CDR2 reads YYEEEE. CDR3 length: 11 residues. V was pared by 1 base and J by 5 bases, with 3 bases between. The nonmyeloablative bone marrow transplants came from related graft donors, with transient mixed chimerism. The receptor was derived from a human patient who received a combined kidney and bone marrow transplant. Among the T cells, some may be from the graft donor. This chain uses TRBV5-6 with TRBJ2-5; no clear D gene. The sample here was CD8+ T cells from blood (PBMCs), taken 12 months after the transplant. The CDR3 loop is CASSLQETQYF. As DNA, the CDR3 is TGTGCCAGCAGCTTGCAGGAGACCCAGTACTTC.